The source of this T cell receptor (beta chain) is a study of T cell repertoires in cytomegalovirus infection. Study-level background: Signatures in public TCR beta sequences pointed to both CMV infection and matching HLA type.

TCRdb recomputed calls from the reads with MiXCR, one row per CDR3 protein. This sample has roughly 500,000 distinct CDR3 sequences, with approximately 10% found just once. Overall study results and limits: Totalled public TCR beta family frequency picked out people who carried CMV plus the relevant HLA. CMV-specific TCR beta clonotypes restricted by HLA-C were the ones dominating the ex vivo response.

V was shortened by 7 bases and J by 6 bases, with 10 bases between the two germline ends. This CDR3 has 12 amino acids. Germline lookup yields CDR1 MDHEN and CDR2 SYDVKM. This clonotype was counted ten times or more. What it binds is unknown. This clonotype originated in a human donor in good health (CMV status not recorded). Some clones in this sample may be carry-over from other donors' samples. The chain links TRBV28 to TRBJ2-1; possibly TRBD2 for D (7 bases). The sample was PBMCs. This CDR3 reads CASNGGRNEQFF. The DNA for the CDR3 is TGTGCCAGCAACGGGGGGCGCAATGAGCAGTTCTTC.